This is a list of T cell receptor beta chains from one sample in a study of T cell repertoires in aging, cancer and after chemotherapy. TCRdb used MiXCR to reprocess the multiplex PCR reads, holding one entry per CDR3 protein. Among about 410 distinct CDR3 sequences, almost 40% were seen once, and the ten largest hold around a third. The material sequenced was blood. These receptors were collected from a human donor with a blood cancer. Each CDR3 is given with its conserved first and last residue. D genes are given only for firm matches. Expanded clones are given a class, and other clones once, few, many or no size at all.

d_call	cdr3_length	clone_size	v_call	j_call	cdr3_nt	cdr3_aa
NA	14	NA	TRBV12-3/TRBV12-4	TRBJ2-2	TGTGCCAGCAGTTTACTTCGGGGCGCCGGGGAGCTGTTTTTT	CASSLLRGAGELFF
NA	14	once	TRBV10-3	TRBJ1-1	TGTGCCATCAGTGAGTCGCCGAGGGGGGCTGAAGCTTTCTTT	CAISESPRGAEAFF
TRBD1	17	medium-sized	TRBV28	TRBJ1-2	TGTGCCAGCGGCTCGCTAGGACAGGGTGGGCTAAACTATGGCTACACCTTC	CASGSLGQGGLNYGYTF
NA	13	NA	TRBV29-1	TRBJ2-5	TGCAGCGTTGCCAGGGGCGTTGGGGAGACCCAGTACTTC	CSVARGVGETQYF
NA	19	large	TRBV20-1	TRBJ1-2	TGCAGTGCTAGAGATCAATTCATGGTAGCAGAAAGGACTCATTATGGCTACACCTTC	CSARDQFMVAERTHYGYTF
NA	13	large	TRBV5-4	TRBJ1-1	TGTGCCACCTCACCAGGGCGAAGGATTGAAGCTTTCTTT	CATSPGRRIEAFF
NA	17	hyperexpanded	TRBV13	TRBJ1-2	TGTGCCAGCAGCTTAGGTCTCTTGGATGTAACTAACTATGGCTACACCTTC	CASSLGLLDVTNYGYTF
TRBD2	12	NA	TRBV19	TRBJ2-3	TGTGCCAGCCGACTAGCGGGCGATACGCAGTATTTT	CASRLAGDTQYF
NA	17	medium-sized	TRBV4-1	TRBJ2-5	TGCGCCAGCAGCCAAGAAAACTGGCCGCCCCGAGCGGAGACCCAGTACTTC	CASSQENWPPRAETQYF
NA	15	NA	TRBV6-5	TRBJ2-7	TGTGCCAGCAGCCGCCTGGACCTAGGATTTTACGAGCAGTACTTC	CASSRLDLGFYEQYF
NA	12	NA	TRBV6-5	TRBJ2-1	TGTGCCAGCAGAGGACGACGTAGTGAGCAGTTCTTC	CASRGRRSEQFF
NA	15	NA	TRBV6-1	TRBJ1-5	TGTGCCAGCAGTGCACAGGGATTTCAAAATCAGCCCCAGCATTTT	CASSAQGFQNQPQHF
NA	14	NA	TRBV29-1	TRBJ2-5	TGCAGCGTTGAAGATGAGACTAGAGGAGAGACCCAGTACTTC	CSVEDETRGETQYF
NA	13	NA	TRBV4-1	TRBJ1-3	TGCGCCAGCAGCCCGAGATCTGGAAACACCATATATTTT	CASSPRSGNTIYF
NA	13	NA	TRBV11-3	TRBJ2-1	TGTGCCAGCAGCTCTTTCGAGGATCGTGAGCAGTTCTTC	CASSSFEDREQFF
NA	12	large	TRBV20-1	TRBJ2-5	TGCAGTGCCGGGACCCTCGGGGAGACCCAGTACTTC	CSAGTLGETQYF
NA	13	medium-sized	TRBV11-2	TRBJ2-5	TGTGCCAGCAGCAAGGGGGTTCAAGAGACCCAGTACTTC	CASSKGVQETQYF
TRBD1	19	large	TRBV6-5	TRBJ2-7	TGTGCCAGCAGTTACAACCCCCCACGAAACAGGGGGTTTCGTTACGAGCAGTACTTC	CASSYNPPRNRGFRYEQYF
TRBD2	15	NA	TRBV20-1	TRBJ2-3	TGCAGTGCTAGGGCGACTAGCGGGAACACAGATACGAAGTATTTT	CSARATSGNTDTKYF
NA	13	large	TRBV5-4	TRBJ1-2	TGTGCCAGCAGTCCCGACAGGCTAGATGGCTACACCTTC	CASSPDRLDGYTF
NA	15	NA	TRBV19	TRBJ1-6	TGTGCCAGTAGTATGAAGACAAGAAATAATTCACCCCTCCACTTT	CASSMKTRNNSPLHF
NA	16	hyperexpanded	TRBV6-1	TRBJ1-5	TGTGCCAGCAGTGCACAGGGATTTCTAGAAAATCAGCCCCAGCATTTT	CASSAQGFLENQPQHF
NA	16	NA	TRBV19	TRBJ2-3	TGTGCCAGTGGAGTCTTATGGGCAGCCGGCACAGATACGCAGTATTTT	CASGVLWAAGTDTQYF